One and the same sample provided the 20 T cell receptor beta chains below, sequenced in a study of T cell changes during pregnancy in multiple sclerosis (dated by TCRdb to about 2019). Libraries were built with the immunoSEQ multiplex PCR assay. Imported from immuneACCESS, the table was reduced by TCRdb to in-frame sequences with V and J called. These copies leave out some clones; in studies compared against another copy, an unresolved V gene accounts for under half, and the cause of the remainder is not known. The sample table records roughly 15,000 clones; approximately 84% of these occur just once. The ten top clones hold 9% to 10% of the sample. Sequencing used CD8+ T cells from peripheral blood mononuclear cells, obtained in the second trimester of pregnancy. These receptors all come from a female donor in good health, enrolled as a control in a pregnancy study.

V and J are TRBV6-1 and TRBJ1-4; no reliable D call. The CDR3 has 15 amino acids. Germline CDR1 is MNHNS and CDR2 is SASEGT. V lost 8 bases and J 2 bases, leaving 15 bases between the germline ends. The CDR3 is CASQASRTTNEKLFF. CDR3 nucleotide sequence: TGTGCCAGCCAAGCTAGCCGGACTACTAATGAAAAACTGTTTTTT.

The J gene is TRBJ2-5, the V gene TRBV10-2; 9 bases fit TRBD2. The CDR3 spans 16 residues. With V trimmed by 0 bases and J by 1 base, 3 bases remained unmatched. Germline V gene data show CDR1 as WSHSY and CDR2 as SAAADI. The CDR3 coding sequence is TGCGCCAGCAGTGAGTCGGCTAGCGGGATCCAAGAGACCCAGTACTTC. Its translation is CASSESASGIQETQYF.

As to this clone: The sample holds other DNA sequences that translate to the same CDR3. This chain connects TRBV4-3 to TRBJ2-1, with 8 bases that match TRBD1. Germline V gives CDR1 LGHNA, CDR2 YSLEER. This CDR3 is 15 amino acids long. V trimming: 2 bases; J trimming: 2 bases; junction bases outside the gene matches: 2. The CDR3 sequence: CASSQKQGAYNEQFF. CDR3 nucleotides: TGCGCCAGCAGCCAAAAACAGGGGGCCTACAATGAGCAGTTCTTC.

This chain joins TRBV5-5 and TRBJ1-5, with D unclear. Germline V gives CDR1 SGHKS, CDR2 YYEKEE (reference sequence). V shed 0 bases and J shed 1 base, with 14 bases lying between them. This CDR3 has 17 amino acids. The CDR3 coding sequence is TGTGCCAGCAGCTTGGGTCCAGGTGGCGGGAGCAATCAGCCCCAGCATTTT. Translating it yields CASSLGPGGGSNQPQHF.

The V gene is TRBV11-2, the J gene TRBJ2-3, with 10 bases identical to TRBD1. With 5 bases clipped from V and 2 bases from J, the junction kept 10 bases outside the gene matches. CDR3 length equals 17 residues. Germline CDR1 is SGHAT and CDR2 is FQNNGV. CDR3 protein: CASSGTGTGADTDTQYF. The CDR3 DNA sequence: TGTGCCAGCAGCGGGACCGGGACAGGGGCTGACACAGATACGCAGTATTTT.

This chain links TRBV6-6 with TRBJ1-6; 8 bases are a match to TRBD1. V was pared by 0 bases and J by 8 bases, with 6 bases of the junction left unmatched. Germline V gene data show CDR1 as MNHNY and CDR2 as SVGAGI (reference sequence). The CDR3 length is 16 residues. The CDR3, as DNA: TGTGCCAGCAGTTACTCGGGGCAGGGGGCGCATTCACCCCTCCACTTT. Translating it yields CASSYSGQGAHSPLHF.

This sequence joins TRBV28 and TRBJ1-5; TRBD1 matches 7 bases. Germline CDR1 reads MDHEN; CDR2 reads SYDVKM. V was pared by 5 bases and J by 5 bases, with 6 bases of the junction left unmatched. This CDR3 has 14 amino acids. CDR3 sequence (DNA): TGTGCCAGCAGTAAAGGGGGCCCCTATCAGCCCCAGCATTTT. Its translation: CASSKGGPYQPQHF.

This chain's CDR3 is CASSRQQGAYEQYF. In DNA, the CDR3 is TGTGCCAGCAGCCGACAACAGGGGGCATACGAGCAGTACTTC. This chain joins TRBV7-9 and TRBJ2-7; 9 bases match TRBD1. With V trimmed by 5 bases and J by 4 bases, 6 bases remained unmatched. Germline CDR1 and CDR2: SEHNR and FQNEAQ (reference sequence). CDR3 length: 14 residues.

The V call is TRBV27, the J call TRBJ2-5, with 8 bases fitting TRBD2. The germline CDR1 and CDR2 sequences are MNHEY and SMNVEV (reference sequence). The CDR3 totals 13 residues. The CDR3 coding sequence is TGTCACCCCACGGGGGGGCACGAGGAGACCCAGTACTTC. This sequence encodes CHPTGGHEETQYF.

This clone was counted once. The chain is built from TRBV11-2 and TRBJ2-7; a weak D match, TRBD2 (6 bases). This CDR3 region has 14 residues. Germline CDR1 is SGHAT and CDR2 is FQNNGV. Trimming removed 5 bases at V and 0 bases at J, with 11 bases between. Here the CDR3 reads CASSRGASSYEQYF. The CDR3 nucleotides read TGTGCCAGCAGCCGCGGGGCGAGCTCCTACGAGCAGTACTTC.

The DNA for the CDR3 is TGCAGTGCTGGCTACACCGGGGAGCTGTTTTTT. This sequence encodes CSAGYTGELFF. The chain recombines TRBV20-1 with TRBJ2-2; no reliable D call. The CDR3 totals 11 residues. CDR1 DFQATT and CDR2 SNEGSKA come from the germline V gene (reference sequence). Between the trimmed V and J ends, which lost 5 bases and 3 bases, there was a span of 4 bases.

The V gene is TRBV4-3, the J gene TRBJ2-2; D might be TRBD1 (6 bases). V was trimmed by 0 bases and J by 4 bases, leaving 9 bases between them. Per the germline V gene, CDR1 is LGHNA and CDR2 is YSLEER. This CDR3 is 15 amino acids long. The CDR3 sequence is CASSQDRQVTGELFF. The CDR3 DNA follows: TGCGCCAGCAGCCAAGATCGACAGGTCACCGGGGAGCTGTTTTTT.

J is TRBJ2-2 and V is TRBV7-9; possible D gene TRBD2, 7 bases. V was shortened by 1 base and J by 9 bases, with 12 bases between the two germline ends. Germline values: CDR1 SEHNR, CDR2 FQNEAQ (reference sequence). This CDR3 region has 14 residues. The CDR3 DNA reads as TGTGCCAGCAGCTTAGTCCGGGGGGCCAGGGAGCTGTTTTTT. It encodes CASSLVRGARELFF.

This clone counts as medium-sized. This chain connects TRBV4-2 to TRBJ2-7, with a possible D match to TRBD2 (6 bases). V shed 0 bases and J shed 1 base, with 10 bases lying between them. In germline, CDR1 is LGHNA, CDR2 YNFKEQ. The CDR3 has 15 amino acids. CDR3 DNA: TGTGCCAGCAGCCAAGAAGCAGGGACTTCCTACGAGCAGTACTTC. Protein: CASSQEAGTSYEQYF.

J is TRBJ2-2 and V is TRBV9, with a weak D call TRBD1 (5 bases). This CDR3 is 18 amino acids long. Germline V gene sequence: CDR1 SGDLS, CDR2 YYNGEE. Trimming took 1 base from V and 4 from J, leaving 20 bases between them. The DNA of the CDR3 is TGTGCCAGCAGCGTACCGCGCATGGGGCGGCCCTCCACCGGGGAGCTGTTTTTT. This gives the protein CASSVPRMGRPSTGELFF.

CDR3 in amino acids: CASRLAGECPANYNEQFF. CDR3 coding DNA: TGTGCCAGCAGACTAGCGGGGGAGTGCCCTGCCAACTACAATGAGCAGTTCTTC. V usage is TRBV6-4 and J usage is TRBJ2-1; 11 bases match TRBD2. V trimming: 6 bases; J trimming: 3 bases; junction bases outside the gene matches: 13. Germline loops: CDR1 MRHNA, CDR2 SNTAGT. The CDR3 sequence is 18 residues long.

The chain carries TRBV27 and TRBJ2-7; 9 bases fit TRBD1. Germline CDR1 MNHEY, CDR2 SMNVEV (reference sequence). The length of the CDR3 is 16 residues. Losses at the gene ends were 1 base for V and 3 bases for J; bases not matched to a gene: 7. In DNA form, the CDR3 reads TGTGCCAGCAGTTTATATCCACAGGGGGCGCTCTACGAGCAGTACTTC. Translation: CASSLYPQGALYEQYF.

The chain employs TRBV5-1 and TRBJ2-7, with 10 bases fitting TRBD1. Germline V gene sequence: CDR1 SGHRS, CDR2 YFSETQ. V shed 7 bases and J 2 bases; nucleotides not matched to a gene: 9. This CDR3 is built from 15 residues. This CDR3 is CASRYGTGEAYEQYF. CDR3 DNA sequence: TGCGCCAGCCGATACGGGACAGGGGAGGCCTACGAGCAGTACTTC.

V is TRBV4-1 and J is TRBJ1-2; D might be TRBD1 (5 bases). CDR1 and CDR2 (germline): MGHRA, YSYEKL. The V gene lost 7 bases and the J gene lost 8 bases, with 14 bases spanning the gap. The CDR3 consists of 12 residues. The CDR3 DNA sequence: TGCGCCAGCAACCCAAGGGGTCTGGGCTACACCTTC. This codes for CASNPRGLGYTF.

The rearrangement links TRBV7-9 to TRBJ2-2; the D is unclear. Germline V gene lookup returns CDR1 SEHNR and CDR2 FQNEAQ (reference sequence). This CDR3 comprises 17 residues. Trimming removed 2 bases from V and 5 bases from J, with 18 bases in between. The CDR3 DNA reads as TGTGCCAGCAGCTTACACCCCCCGGGTCCCACTACCGGGGAGCTGTTTTTT. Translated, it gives CASSLHPPGPTTGELFF.